Below, 29 T cell receptor beta chains from the same sample are listed, as sequenced in a study of blood T cell repertoires in COVID-19. Here immunoSEQ multiplex PCR was the method, and the copy in TCRdb shows in-frame clones only, minus some. The top ten clones hold approximately 4.4% of a sample with about 340,000 clones, 86% of them seen once. The sample comprised PBMCs or T cells enriched from blood (not recorded which). All receptors come from a woman aged 40 to 55 with acute COVID-19.

The genes are TRBV18 and TRBJ1-2; 9 bases align to TRBD1. CDR3 length: 16 amino acids. After removal of 2 bases from V and 4 bases from J, the junction contained 8 bases not matched to a gene. Germline values: CDR1 KGHSH, CDR2 LQKENI. CDR3 region: CASSPFDRGSSYGYTF. The CDR3 nucleotides are TGTGCCAGCTCACCATTTGACAGGGGGTCTTCCTATGGCTACACCTTC.

The J gene is TRBJ1-4, the V gene TRBV19; unclear D gene. The CDR3 is 13 residues long. Germline CDR1 LNHDA, CDR2 SQIVND (reference sequence). The ends were cut back, 3 bases at V and 7 bases at J, with 9 bases in the middle. The CDR3 reads CASSINYSEKLFF. The DNA for the CDR3 is TGTGCCAGTAGTATTAATTACAGTGAAAAACTGTTTTTT.

This clone has just one count. The chain has TRBV27 and TRBJ2-3, with 7 bases that match TRBD1. Germline V gene data show CDR1 as MNHEY and CDR2 as SMNVEV (reference sequence). The CDR3 has 15 residues. V was pared by 4 bases and J by 0 bases, with 4 bases of the junction left unmatched. The CDR3 region is CASSSQGVSTDTQYF. The CDR3 nucleotides read TGTGCCAGCAGTTCCCAGGGGGTTAGCACAGATACGCAGTATTTT.

V is TRBV28 and J is TRBJ1-5, with 7 bases matching TRBD1. V gave up 0 bases and J gave up 3 bases; unmatched junction bases: 11. CDR1 MDHEN and CDR2 SYDVKM come from the germline V gene. The CDR3 loop spans 18 amino acids. DNA for the CDR3: TGTGCCAGCAGTTTATGGTTGTTGCGACAGGGCGTCAATCAGCCCCAGCATTTT. This gives the protein CASSLWLLRQGVNQPQHF.

This clone was counted once. V gene TRBV25-1 combines with J gene TRBJ1-4; no clear D gene. CDR1 and CDR2 from the germline V gene are MGHDK and SYGVNS. The CDR3 length is 15 residues. Trimming cost V 6 bases and J 7 bases, with 18 bases left between them. The CDR3 region has the DNA TGTGCCAGCAGGGTGCTGGCGGGAGGGAGTGAAAAACTGTTTTTT. This gives the protein CASRVLAGGSEKLFF.

The chain has TRBV19 and TRBJ1-1; no reliable D call. Trimming left V 6 bases short and J 4 bases short, with 18 bases between. This CDR3 comprises 15 residues. Per germline, CDR1 LNHDA and CDR2 SQIVND (reference sequence). The CDR3 DNA sequence: TGTGCCAGTAGACCATCGAACAGATTGGGCACTGAAGCTTTCTTT. Protein sequence: CASRPSNRLGTEAFF.

This chain connects TRBV27 to TRBJ2-7, with D possibly matching TRBD2 (5 bases). Deletions cut 2 bases from V and 2 bases from J, with 13 bases between. The CDR3 spans 15 residues. The V gene's germline CDR1 is MNHEY and CDR2 SMNVEV (reference sequence). For the CDR3, the DNA is TGTGCCAGCAGTTTAGAAGGAGGAACGACCTACGAGCAGTACTTC. Its translation is CASSLEGGTTYEQYF.

The chain combines TRBV6-5 with TRBJ2-4; 9 bases match TRBD1. The CDR3 sequence is 15 residues long. From germline, CDR1 is MNHEY and CDR2 SVGAGI. V dropped 4 bases and J dropped 8; count of bases not matched to a gene: 9. CDR3 in DNA: TGTGCCAGCAGTTCACTACAGGGGGCAGAGGACATTCAGTACTTC. It translates to CASSSLQGAEDIQYF.

This chain uses TRBV6-1 with TRBJ1-2, with D perhaps matching TRBD1 (6 bases). The V gene lost 7 bases and the J gene lost 8 bases, with 17 bases spanning the gap. Germline loops: CDR1 MNHNS, CDR2 SASEGT. The CDR3 is 13 amino acids. The CDR3 spells CASKQGQRKGYTF. The CDR3 DNA follows: TGTGCCAGCAAGCAGGGGCAAAGAAAGGGCTACACCTTC.

This chain joins TRBV28 and TRBJ1-2; unclear D gene. CDR3 size: 14 residues. Germline lookup yields CDR1 MDHEN and CDR2 SYDVKM. V lost 4 bases, J lost 0 bases, and 9 bases lay in between. CDR3 region: CASSYRDANYGYTF. CDR3 in DNA: TGTGCCAGCAGTTACAGAGATGCTAACTATGGCTACACCTTC.

The chain couples TRBV7-2 to TRBJ2-1; D may be TRBD2 (7 bases). The germline V gene encodes CDR1 SGHTA and CDR2 FQGNSA. This CDR3 contains 16 residues. Trimming stripped 2 bases from V and 0 bases from J, with 11 bases between. In DNA, the CDR3 is TGTGCCAGCAGCTTACTAGGGGGGGCCTCCTACAATGAGCAGTTCTTC. It codes for CASSLLGGASYNEQFF. Full variable domain (remainder filled in from reference TRBV7-2 and TRBJ2-1): GAGVSQSPSNKVTEKGKDVELRCDPISGHTALYWYRQSLGQGLEFLIYFQGNSAPDKSGLPSDRFSAERTGGSVSTLTIQRTQQEDSAVYLCASSLLGGASYNEQFFGPGTRLTVL.

The V call is TRBV6-4, the J call TRBJ2-3; no firm D call. This CDR3 region has 14 residues. CDR1 is MRHNA and CDR2 is SNTAGT in the germline V gene. V was pared by 5 bases and J by 6 bases, with 15 bases between. Here the CDR3 reads CASSQSHMVDTQYF. Here the CDR3 DNA reads TGTGCCAGCAGTCAATCACATATGGTGGATACGCAGTATTTT.

The chain couples TRBV5-4 to TRBJ1-3; the D is unclear. V was pared by 1 base and J by 3 bases, with 17 bases between. This CDR3 comprises 17 residues. The germline CDR1 and CDR2 sequences are SGHNT and YYREEE (reference sequence). This CDR3 reads CASSLFPPGEGGNTIYF. CDR3 coding DNA: TGTGCCAGCAGCTTGTTCCCACCCGGAGAGGGTGGAAACACCATATATTTT.

This clone was detected only a few times. The V gene is TRBV15, the J gene TRBJ2-2; D possibly corresponds to TRBD1 (6 bases). V was clipped by 6 bases and J by 5 bases, with 7 bases between them. CDR1 and CDR2 (germline): LNHNV, YYDKDF (reference sequence). The CDR3 runs to 12 residues. The CDR3 sequence: CATSGTTGELFF. The CDR3 DNA sequence: TGTGCCACCAGTGGGACAACCGGGGAGCTGTTTTTT.

The V gene is TRBV10-3, the J gene TRBJ2-3; 11 bases are shared with TRBD2. This CDR3 contains 13 residues. V was clipped by 11 bases and J by 6 bases; unmatched bases: 7. Germline CDR1 is ENHRY and CDR2 is SYGVKD. The CDR3 DNA reads TGTGCCGTTAGCGGGGGGGCCGTGGATACGCAGTATTTT. This translates into CAVSGGAVDTQYF.

The J gene is TRBJ1-2, the V gene TRBV27, with D possibly being TRBD1 (5 bases). Germline V gene data show CDR1 as MNHEY and CDR2 as SMNVEV (reference sequence). This CDR3 contains 14 residues. V lost 5 bases and J lost 4, with 14 bases in between. The CDR3 bases are TGTGCCAGCAGTATTACCGGGACTCTCTATGGCTACACCTTC. This gives the protein CASSITGTLYGYTF.

The chain uses TRBV27 and TRBJ2-7, with D tentatively TRBD2 (7 bases). The CDR3 extends over 14 amino acids. The V gene's germline CDR1 is MNHEY and CDR2 SMNVEV (reference sequence). V shed 5 bases and J shed 6 bases, with 17 bases lying between them. CDR3 nucleotide sequence: TGTGCCAGCAGTCACCGCGAACGGGGGGCCGAGCAGTACTTC. This gives the protein CASSHRERGAEQYF.

This sequence joins TRBV27 and TRBJ2-7; D is unclear. This CDR3 has 13 residues. The germline V and J ends were trimmed by 5 bases and 2 bases, with 10 bases remaining between them. From germline, CDR1 is MNHEY and CDR2 SMNVEV (reference sequence). The CDR3 DNA is TGTGCCAGCAGTCTGGCCAGAACCTACGAGCAGTACTTC. Translated, it gives CASSLARTYEQYF.

The rearrangement links TRBV7-3 to TRBJ2-1; 12 bases agree with TRBD2. Losses at the gene ends were 4 bases for V and 4 bases for J; bases not matched to a gene: 11. CDR3 length equals 18 residues. Germline V lookup: CDR1 SGHTA, CDR2 FQGTGA. The DNA of the CDR3 is TGTGCCAGCAGCTGGACAAGCCTAGGGACTAGCGGGTACAATGAGCAGTTCTTC. It yields the protein CASSWTSLGTSGYNEQFF. The full variable domain, with the rest looked up from reference TRBV7-3 and TRBJ2-1, is GAGVSQTPSNKVTEKGKYVELRCDPISGHTALYWYRQSLGQGPEFLIYFQGTGAADDSGLPNDRFFAVRPEGSVSTLKIQRTERGDSAVYLCASSWTSLGTSGYNEQFFGPGTRLTVL.

This clone came up a few times. The chain links TRBV7-9 to TRBJ1-6; the D gene is possibly TRBD1 (6 bases). Germline V gene sequence: CDR1 SEHNR, CDR2 FQNEAQ (reference sequence). There are 13 residues in the CDR3. V was cut by 5 bases and J by 11 bases, with 13 bases left in between. This chain's CDR3 is CASSQDSIAPLHF. The CDR3 DNA reads as TGTGCCAGCAGCCAGGACAGCATAGCACCCCTCCACTTT.

The chain is built from TRBV18 and TRBJ2-1, with D perhaps matching TRBD1 (6 bases). V lost 5 bases, J lost 10 bases, and 9 bases lay in between. This CDR3 region has 11 residues. Germline CDR1 reads KGHSH; CDR2 reads LQKENI. CDR3 DNA: TGTGCCAGCTCAGCCGGGACAGAGCAGTTCTTC. Amino acid sequence: CASSAGTEQFF.

A remark on this clone: The sample holds other DNA sequences that translate to the same CDR3. This chain links TRBV19 with TRBJ2-3; perhaps TRBD2 as D (5 bases). V was pared by 5 bases and J by 2 bases, with 11 bases between. The CDR3 spans 14 residues. The germline V gene encodes CDR1 LNHDA and CDR2 SQIVND (reference sequence). The DNA for the CDR3 is TGTGCCAGTAGTCGAAGGACTGACACAGATACGCAGTATTTT. Translation: CASSRRTDTDTQYF.

This chain's CDR3 is CASSYSRPGGYNEQFF. The DNA for the CDR3 is TGTGCCAGCAGTTACTCGAGGCCAGGGGGCTACAATGAGCAGTTCTTC. V gene TRBV6-2 or TRBV6-3 combines with J gene TRBJ2-1, with 7 bases lining up with TRBD1. V shed 0 bases, J shed 3 bases, and the junction held 5 bases outside the gene matches. Germline assignment: CDR1 MNHEY and CDR2 SVGEGT. This CDR3 region has 16 residues.

The V and J genes are TRBV9 and TRBJ2-7; 7 bases are a match to TRBD1. Germline trimming cut 3 bases from V and 3 bases from J; bases unmatched to any gene: 3. Germline assignment: CDR1 SGDLS and CDR2 YYNGEE. This CDR3 has 13 amino acids. The CDR3 DNA follows: TGTGCCAGCAGCGAGACAGGGTACTACGAGCAGTACTTC. This encodes CASSETGYYEQYF.

This chain joins TRBV18 and TRBJ2-7; TRBD2 aligns across 14 bases. Unmatched junction bases numbered 9, after V lost 6 bases and J lost 2 bases. Germline V lookup: CDR1 KGHSH, CDR2 LQKENI. The CDR3 is 17 amino acids. This CDR3 is CASSPPGLAGETYEQYF. The CDR3 nucleotides read TGTGCCAGCTCGCCTCCGGGACTAGCGGGAGAAACCTACGAGCAGTACTTC.

V and J are TRBV27 and TRBJ2-7, with 8 bases aligning to TRBD1. Losses at the gene ends were 2 bases for V and 5 bases for J; bases not matched to a gene: 14. The CDR3 has 17 amino acids. CDR1 and CDR2 from the germline V gene are MNHEY and SMNVEV (reference sequence). CDR3 region: CASSLGVGRDRSHEQYF. CDR3 coding DNA: TGTGCCAGCAGTTTAGGTGTGGGGCGGGACAGGTCCCACGAGCAGTACTTC.

The gene calls are TRBV25-1 and TRBJ2-5, with D tentatively TRBD2 (6 bases). Trimming cost V 4 bases and J 7 bases, with 10 bases left between them. This CDR3 contains 12 residues. Per the germline V gene, CDR1 is MGHDK and CDR2 is SYGVNS. In DNA, the CDR3 is TGTGCCAGCAGTGCGGGGGAGCGGACCCAGTACTTC. Protein sequence: CASSAGERTQYF. Filled out from reference TRBV25-1 and TRBJ2-5, the complete variable domain reads EADIYQTPRYLVIGTGKKITLECSQTMGHDKMYWYQQDPGMELHLIHYSYGVNSTEKGDLSSESTVSRIRTEHFPLTLESARPSHTSQYLCASSAGERTQYFGPGTRLLVL.

CDR3 protein: CATSRGVIASNQPQHF. CDR3 sequence (DNA): TGTGCCACCAGCAGAGGGGTGATAGCTAGCAATCAGCCCCAGCATTTT. The genes are TRBV15 and TRBJ1-5; D is undetermined. CDR1 and CDR2 (germline): LNHNV, YYDKDF (reference sequence). The length of the CDR3 is 16 residues. The V end lost 1 base, the J end lost 0 bases, and 10 bases lay between the germline ends.

The chain has TRBV28 and TRBJ1-4; D is uncertain. The CDR3 spans 14 residues. The germline CDR1 and CDR2 sequences are MDHEN and SYDVKM. V was shortened by 5 bases and J by 0 bases, with 7 bases between the two germline ends. The CDR3 loop reads CASSTVATNEKLFF. For the CDR3, the DNA is TGTGCCAGCAGTACAGTCGCAACTAATGAAAAACTGTTTTTT. The complete variable domain, with remaining parts taken from reference TRBV28 and TRBJ1-4, reads DVKVTQSSRYLVKRTGEKVFLECVQDMDHENMFWYRQDPGLGLRLIYFSYDVKMKEKGDIPEGYSVSREKKERFSLILESASTNQTSMYLCASSTVATNEKLFFGSGTQLSVL.